This TCR beta chain comes out of a study of blood T cell repertoires in COVID-19 (dated by TCRdb to between 2020 and 2021). Study-wide context: Collaborator samples came from the United States, Italy and Spain and covered acute and convalescent phases of COVID-19. The prospective study material was composed of cDNA or gDNA derived from T cells, B-cell-depleted T cells, or PBMCs. The dataset comprised deeply sampled blood TCRbeta repertoires from subjects exposed to, actively infected with, or recovered from COVID-19. A freely available public database, intended as a resource for researchers studying the immune response to SARS-CoV-2, is where the repertoires were released. Samples came from the ongoing ImmuneRACE study (first 160 participants) plus 1,254 subjects from 6 global collaborators. A de-identified subject ID, COVID-19 status, age in years and sex were almost always included in the sample metadata. Where available, HLA class I and class II types were obtained from metadata supplied by the sample provider rather than from assay-based typing. On the study overall, not on this receptor specifically: The amount of clinical and demographic metadata varied by source and participant and was provided uncurated.

Germline trimming: 6 bases from V, 4 bases from J; junction bases outside gene matches: 10. Its CDR3 holds 15 amino acids, cysteine through phenylalanine. The read is trimmed to its CDR3 DNA, 45 bases read in frame from base 1. The germline V gene (reference sequence) specifies MNHNY as CDR1 and SVGAGI as CDR2. Of note for this clone: The target of this receptor is not known. Base qualities are not at hand, and no much larger clone is one base apart.

Collaborating institutions collected whole blood in K2EDTA tubes following their own protocols. For TCRbeta analysis, collaborators shipped samples in one of three forms: frozen whole blood, isolated PBMCs, or DNA extracted from either of those sample types. The immunoSEQ Assay, a bias-controlled multiplex PCR, was used to amplify TCRbeta CDR3 regions from genomic DNA. The authors' analysis ran thus. The number of nucleated cells in each sample was estimated by amplification of reference gene primers within the assay. To quantify the absolute abundance of each unique TCRbeta CDR3 rearrangement, sequence reads were collapsed and filtered. For each sample, productive Simpson clonality was calculated as the square root of Simpson's diversity index across productive rearrangements. TCRdb took over this immuneACCESS table, retaining in-frame rearrangements with V and J assigned. Such tables are incomplete; in checked studies, under half of the missing clones stem from an unresolved V gene, and the remainder is unexplained. The V and J calls and clone size were taken over from that table, and D and trimming were inferred from the DNA. Within this sample are about 100,000 clones, with around four fifths of them counted one time only. The leading ten clones occupy about an eighth of the sample.

The sequence joins TRBV6-6 to TRBJ1-2, with TRBD1 identical over 8 junction bases. Sequencing was done on a sample of peripheral blood. The sequence was obtained from a man over 45 with active or convalescent COVID-19. The CDR3 sequence is CASSPSTGDFYGYTF. The sequence in DNA is TGTGCCAGCAGCCCTTCGACAGGGGACTTCTATGGCTACACCTTC.